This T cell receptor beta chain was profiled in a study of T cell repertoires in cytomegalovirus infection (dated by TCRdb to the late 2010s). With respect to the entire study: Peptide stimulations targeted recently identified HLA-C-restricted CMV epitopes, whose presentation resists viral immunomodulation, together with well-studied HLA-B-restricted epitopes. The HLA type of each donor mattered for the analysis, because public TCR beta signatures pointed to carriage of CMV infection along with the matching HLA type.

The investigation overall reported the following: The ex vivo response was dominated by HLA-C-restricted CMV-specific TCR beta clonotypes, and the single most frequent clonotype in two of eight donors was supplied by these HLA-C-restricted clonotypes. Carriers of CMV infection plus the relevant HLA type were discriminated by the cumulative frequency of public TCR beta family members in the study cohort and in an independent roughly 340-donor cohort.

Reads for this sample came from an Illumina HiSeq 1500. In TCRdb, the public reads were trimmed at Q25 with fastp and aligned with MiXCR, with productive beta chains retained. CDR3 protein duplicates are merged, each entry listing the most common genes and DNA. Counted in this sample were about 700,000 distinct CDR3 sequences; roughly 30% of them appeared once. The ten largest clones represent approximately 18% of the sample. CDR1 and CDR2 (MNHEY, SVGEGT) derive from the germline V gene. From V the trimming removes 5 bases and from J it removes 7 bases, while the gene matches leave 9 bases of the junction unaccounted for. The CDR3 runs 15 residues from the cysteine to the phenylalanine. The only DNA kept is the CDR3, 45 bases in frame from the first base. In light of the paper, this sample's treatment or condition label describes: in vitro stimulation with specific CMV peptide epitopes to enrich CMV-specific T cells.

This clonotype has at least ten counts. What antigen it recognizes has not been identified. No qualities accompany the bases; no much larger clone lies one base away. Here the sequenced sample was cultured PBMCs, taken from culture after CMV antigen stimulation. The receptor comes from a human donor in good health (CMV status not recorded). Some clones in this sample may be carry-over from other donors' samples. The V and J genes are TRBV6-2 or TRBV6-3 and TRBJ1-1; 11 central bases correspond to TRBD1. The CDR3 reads CASSQRDRGSLEAFF. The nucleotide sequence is TGTGCCAGCAGTCAGAGGGACAGGGGGTCCCTTGAAGCTTTCTTT.